The 27 T cell receptor beta chains below were found in one sample sequenced in a study of Graves' ophthalmopathy and Graves' hyperthyroidism. For repertoire sequencing, the TCR beta CDR3 regions were amplified from RNA transcripts. HTBI-primed first-round RT-PCR preceded second-round multiplex PCR. TCRdb processed the multiplex PCR reads anew with MiXCR; each CDR3 protein has one entry. The top ten clones hold around 4.6% of a sample with about 550,000 distinct CDR3 sequences, roughly 40% of them seen once. The sequencing input was peripheral blood or thyroid tissue (not recorded which). These receptors all stem from an adult man with Graves' hyperthyroidism.

This clonotype was seen repeatedly, ten times or more. The genes are TRBV24-1 and TRBJ1-4, with D tentatively TRBD1 (6 bases). The CDR3 extends over 12 amino acids. CDR1 KGHDR and CDR2 SFDVKD come from the germline V gene. V lost 10 bases and J lost 4, with 9 bases in between. The CDR3 sequence: CATEDSNEKLFF. For the CDR3, the DNA is TGTGCCACTGAGGACAGTAATGAAAAACTGTTTTTT.

The chain is built from TRBV6-1 and TRBJ2-2, with TRBD1 as a possible D gene (6 bases). Trimming shortened V by 5 bases and J by 6 bases, and 19 bases separated the two germline ends. In germline, CDR1 is MNHNS, CDR2 SASEGT. CDR3 size: 16 residues. The CDR3 is CASSYTIQGVAGELFF. CDR3 coding DNA: TGTGCCAGCAGTTACACGATACAGGGTGTCGCCGGGGAGCTGTTTTTT.

Regarding this clonotype: The missing conserved phenylalanine or tryptophan at the end of this CDR3 makes a read error likely. Because the CDR3's place on the DNA is in doubt, the DNA is left out and the CDR3 is given as listed by TCRdb. The chain links TRBV10-3 to TRBJ1-1; the table's D call of TRBD1 was not tested on the DNA. The CDR3 is 12 residues long, counting both termini. Per germline, CDR1 ENHRY and CDR2 SYGVKD. The chain's CDR3 is CAISNDPTAANY.

Notes on this clonotype: A much larger clone lies a single base off, so this may be a read error. V usage is TRBV7-9 and J usage is TRBJ2-7; 8 bases match TRBD1. The CDR3 sequence is 13 residues long. The germline V gene encodes CDR1 SEHNR and CDR2 FQNEAQ (reference sequence). DNA for the CDR3: TGCGCCAGCAGCCCCTGGACAGGGAGCGAGCAGTGCTTC. It codes for CASSPWTGSEQCF.

The rearrangement joins TRBV11-2 to TRBJ2-5; D ambiguous. CDR1 is SGHAT and CDR2 is FQNNGV in the germline V gene. V shed 5 bases and J shed 4 bases, with 14 bases lying between them. The CDR3 is made up of 14 amino acids. The CDR3 DNA is TGTGCCAGCAGCCATCAGTTCGGTTCAGAGACCCAGTACTTC. The encoded protein is CASSHQFGSETQYF.

This clonotype has just a few counts. The chain joins TRBV24-1 to TRBJ2-1; D may be TRBD2 (5 bases). V lost 4 bases and J 8 bases, leaving 14 bases between the germline ends. Germline CDR1 reads KGHDR; CDR2 reads SFDVKD. CDR3 length equals 14 residues. The CDR3 spells CATSDHQDSYEQFF. DNA for the CDR3: TGTGCCACCAGTGACCACCAGGACTCTTATGAGCAGTTCTTC.

This clonotype was counted only a few times. The chain employs TRBV19 and TRBJ1-2; tentative D call: TRBD1 (5 bases). Germline values: CDR1 LNHDA, CDR2 SQIVND (reference sequence). V lost 0 bases and J 5 bases, leaving 13 bases between the germline ends. The CDR3 contains 15 residues. CDR3 sequence: CASSIDSGRRYGYTF. The CDR3 bases are TGTGCCAGTAGTATAGATTCAGGGCGTCGGTATGGCTACACCTTC.

The chain employs TRBV19 and TRBJ1-3; D possibly corresponds to TRBD1 (5 bases). The germline V gene encodes CDR1 LNHDA and CDR2 SQIVND (reference sequence). The CDR3 is 15 residues long. V was trimmed by 3 bases and J by 0 bases, leaving 9 bases between them. CDR3 bases: TGTGCCAGTAGTATCTGGACAAGCTCTGGAAACACCATATATTTT. Amino acids: CASSIWTSSGNTIYF.

Regarding this clonotype: A much larger clone differs by one base, so this may be a read error. The rearrangement joins TRBV20-1 to TRBJ1-1; tentatively, D is TRBD1 (5 bases). CDR1 and CDR2 (germline): DFQATT, SNEGSKA (reference sequence). The CDR3 spans 16 residues. CDR3 bases: TGCAGTGCTAGCCCTTCCGGGGCCCTGGGGAACACTGAAGTTTTCTTT. Protein: CSASPSGALGNTEVFF.

In this sample, this clonotype turned up many times. The V gene is TRBV6-1, the J gene TRBJ1-1, with D hard to call. Germline lookup yields CDR1 MNHNS and CDR2 SASEGT. The ends were cut back, 0 bases at V and 3 bases at J, with 11 bases in the middle. The CDR3 runs to 15 residues. DNA for the CDR3: TGTGCCAGCAGTGAAGCCGCAGGATGGGACACTGAAGCTTTCTTT. This encodes CASSEAAGWDTEAFF.

This clonotype was seen many times. The rearrangement joins TRBV10-3 to TRBJ1-1; D unresolved. Germline CDR1 is ENHRY and CDR2 is SYGVKD. This CDR3 region has 14 residues. V dropped 10 bases and J dropped 3 bases, with 18 bases sitting between them. CDR3 bases: TGTGCCACGGAACCGGGAGGAGTCGACACTGAAGCTTTCTTT. This translates into CATEPGGVDTEAFF.

The sample holds a few counts of this clonotype. This chain connects TRBV11-2 to TRBJ2-7, with TRBD2 matching 12 bases. The CDR3 spans 18 residues. V lost 3 bases, J lost 6 bases, and 15 bases stayed unmatched. Germline lookup yields CDR1 SGHAT and CDR2 FQNNGV. The CDR3 region has the DNA TGTGCCAGCAGCTTGGATCTAGCGGGGGGGCTTCTGTCTGGCGAGCAGTACTTC. This encodes CASSLDLAGGLLSGEQYF. Variable domain in full (rest from reference TRBV11-2 and TRBJ2-7): EAGVAQSPRYKIIEKRQSVAFWCNPISGHATLYWYQQILGQGPKLLIQFQNNGVVDDSQLPKDRFSAERLKGVDSTLKIQPAKLEDSAVYLCASSLDLAGGLLSGEQYFGPGTRLTVT.

The rearrangement joins TRBV6-1 to TRBJ1-4; no definite D call. Trimming stripped 7 bases from V and 7 bases from J, with 13 bases between. Germline-derived CDR1 and CDR2 are MNHNS and SASEGT. The CDR3 loop spans 13 amino acids. The CDR3 DNA is TGTGCCAGCACTACGGCAGCCGGTGAAAAACTGTTTTTT. Amino acid sequence: CASTTAAGEKLFF.

In its sample, this clonotype was seen many times. V gene TRBV12-5 combines with J gene TRBJ2-7, with 10 positions matching TRBD2. The junction had 12 bases not matched to a gene; V was cut back by 9 bases and J by 7 bases. Germline values: CDR1 LGHNT, CDR2 FRNRAP. The length of the CDR3 is 14 residues. The CDR3 sequence: CASGESGGAQEQYF. The CDR3 DNA sequence: TGTGCTAGCGGGGAAAGCGGGGGGGCTCAGGAGCAGTACTTC.

This clonotype was recorded a few times. The chain couples TRBV20-1 to TRBJ1-1; 7 nucleotides align to TRBD1. This CDR3 is built from 13 residues. The ends lost 1 base at V and 5 bases at J; junction bases unmatched: 4. The V gene's germline CDR1 is DFQATT and CDR2 SNEGSKA (reference sequence). The CDR3 DNA follows: TGCAGTGCTAGAGGGGGACAGCCTACTGAAGCTTTCTTT. Protein: CSARGGQPTEAFF.

This clonotype was recorded many times. The V and J genes are TRBV6-5 and TRBJ1-2; tentatively, D is TRBD1 (5 bases). Germline V gene lookup returns CDR1 MNHEY and CDR2 SVGAGI. V lost 5 bases, J lost 0 bases, and 13 bases lay in between. There are 15 residues in the CDR3. The CDR3 coding sequence is TGTGCCAGCAGTAAAAATCGACAGTCTAACTATGGCTACACCTTC. Translating gives CASSKNRQSNYGYTF.

Only one count was recorded for this clonotype. This sequence joins TRBV7-2 and TRBJ2-7; no clear D gene. V was pared by 5 bases and J by 2 bases, with 16 bases between. This CDR3 region has 15 residues. Germline-derived CDR1 and CDR2 are SGHTA and FQGNSA. In DNA form, the CDR3 reads TGTGCCAGCAGCCAAGATAATACCCAGGCCTACGAGCAGTACTTC. It is translated as CASSQDNTQAYEQYF.

This clonotype was detected many times. The rearrangement joins TRBV10-3 to TRBJ1-2; D is unresolved. Germline loops: CDR1 ENHRY, CDR2 SYGVKD. There are 15 residues in the CDR3. The germline V and J ends were trimmed by 2 bases and 8 bases, with 18 bases remaining between them. For the CDR3, the DNA is TGTGCCATCAGTGAGGGCCCTGGAGGAGCCAACGGCTACACCTTC. It codes for CAISEGPGGANGYTF.

This clonotype appeared many times. This rearrangement joins TRBV7-2 to TRBJ2-5; 10 nucleotides match TRBD2. Trimming cost V 5 bases and J 5 bases; bases outside gene matches: 5. Germline CDR1 SGHTA, CDR2 FQGNSA. The CDR3 loop spans 14 amino acids. This CDR3 is CASSRTSGAETQYF. The CDR3, as DNA: TGTGCCAGCAGCCGCACTAGCGGGGCGGAGACCCAGTACTTC.

This clonotype turned up a few times. The CDR3 reads CATSDLWADTDTQYF. The CDR3 DNA follows: TGTGCCACCAGTGATTTGTGGGCAGACACAGATACGCAGTATTTT. The chain joins TRBV24-1 to TRBJ2-3; D gene uncertain. The CDR3 length is 15 residues. Trimming took 0 bases from V and 2 from J, leaving 8 bases between them. The germline CDR1 and CDR2 sequences are KGHDR and SFDVKD.

There are many counts of this clonotype. In nucleotides, the CDR3 is TGCAGCGTCTGGACTGTCGCAACTAATGAAAAACTGTTTTTT. Protein sequence: CSVWTVATNEKLFF. The J gene is TRBJ1-4, the V gene TRBV29-1; D gene unclear. Trimming cost V 6 bases and J 0 bases, with 11 bases left between them. Germline values: CDR1 SQVTM, CDR2 ANQGSEA. The length of the CDR3 is 14 residues.

This clonotype was found many times. The chain joins TRBV6-1 to TRBJ1-6; 8 bases fit TRBD1. Germline CDR1 is MNHNS and CDR2 is SASEGT. V lost 6 bases and J lost 5; bases outside the gene matches: 6. The CDR3 has 15 amino acids. CDR3 sequence: CASSAGQGNNSPLHF. As DNA, the CDR3 is TGTGCCAGCAGCGCTGGACAGGGCAATAATTCACCCCTCCACTTT.

The sample holds many counts of this clonotype. The chain is built from TRBV10-3 and TRBJ1-6; D may be TRBD1 (5 bases). CDR3 length: 17 amino acids. The germline gives CDR1 ENHRY, CDR2 SYGVKD. The V end lost 2 bases, the J end lost 7 bases, and 18 bases lay between the germline ends. The CDR3 DNA follows: TGTGCCATCAGTGAGATACGGACAAAGGGGCTGAATTCACCCCTCCACTTT. As protein: CAISEIRTKGLNSPLHF.

The chain is built from TRBV25-1 and TRBJ1-4, with no clear D. Germline V gene lookup returns CDR1 MGHDK and CDR2 SYGVNS. Trimming left V 7 bases short and J 5 bases short, with 8 bases between. This CDR3 is built from 12 residues. CDR3 in DNA: TGTGCCAGCATGCCAGAAAATGAAAAACTGTTTTTT. Translation: CASMPENEKLFF.

This clonotype was counted at least ten times. The junction departs from germline at one end; a sequencing error may be responsible. The chain recombines TRBV29-1 with TRBJ2-2, with D possibly matching TRBD1 (6 bases). The V gene's germline CDR1 is SQVTM and CDR2 ANQGSEA. This CDR3 has 14 amino acids. CDR3 sequence (DNA): TGCAGCGTCCGACAGGTGTCGAACACCGGGGAGTTGTTTTTT. The encoded protein is CSVRQVSNTGELFF.

The genes are TRBV5-4 and TRBJ2-6, with 11 bases lining up with TRBD1. This CDR3 region has 16 residues. With 4 bases clipped from V and 11 bases from J, the junction kept 11 bases outside the gene matches. Germline CDR1 reads SGHNT; CDR2 reads YYREEE (reference sequence). The CDR3 bases are TGTGCCAGCAGCCCCCGGACGGGACAGGGGGATTACGTCCTGACTTTC. It specifies CASSPRTGQGDYVLTF.

A word on this clonotype: One end of the junction varies from germline; a read error may be responsible. The J gene is TRBJ2-7, the V gene TRBV7-9, with D possibly TRBD2 on 5 matching bases. The germline gives CDR1 SEHNR, CDR2 FQNEAQ (reference sequence). This CDR3 region has 14 residues. The CDR3 reads CASSLLAGDYEQHF. The CDR3 bases are TGTGCCAGCAGCTTGCTAGCCGGAGATTACGAGCAGCACTTC. Complete variable domain (other parts from reference TRBV7-9 and TRBJ2-7): DTGVSQNPRHKITKRGQNVTFRCDPISEHNRLYWYRQTLGQGPEFLTYFQNEAQLEKSRLLSDRFSAERPKGSFSTLEIQRTEQGDSAMYLCASSLLAGDYEQHFGPGTRLTVT.